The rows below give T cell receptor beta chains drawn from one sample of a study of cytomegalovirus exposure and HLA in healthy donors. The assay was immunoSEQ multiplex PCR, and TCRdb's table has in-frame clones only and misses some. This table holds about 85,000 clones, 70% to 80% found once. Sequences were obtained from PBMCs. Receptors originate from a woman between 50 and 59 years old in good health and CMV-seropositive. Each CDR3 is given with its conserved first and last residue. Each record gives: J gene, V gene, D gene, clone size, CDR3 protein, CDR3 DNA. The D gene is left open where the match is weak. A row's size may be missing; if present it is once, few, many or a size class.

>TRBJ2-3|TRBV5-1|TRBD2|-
CASSLGAAGTDTQYF
TGCGCCAGCAGCTTGGGGGCAGCGGGGACAGATACGCAGTATTTT
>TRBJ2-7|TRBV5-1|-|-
CASSFGGISYEQYF
TGCGCCAGCAGCTTTGGCGGGATCTCCTACGAGCAGTACTTC
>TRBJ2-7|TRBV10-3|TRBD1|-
CAISQGVYEQYF
TGTGCCATCAGCCAGGGGGTCTATGAGCAGTACTTC
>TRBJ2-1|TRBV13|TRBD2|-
CASRTSGTPYNEQFF
TGTGCCAGCCGGACTAGCGGGACACCGTACAATGAGCAGTTCTTC
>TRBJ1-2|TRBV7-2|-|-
CASSLLGDIYGYTF
TGTGCCAGCAGCTTATTGGGGGACATATATGGCTACACCTTC
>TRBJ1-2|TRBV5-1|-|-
CASSGRGDYGYTF
TGCGCCAGCAGCGGGAGGGGGGACTATGGCTACACCTTC
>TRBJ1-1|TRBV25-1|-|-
CASSEWGTKTEAFF
TGTGCCAGCAGTGAATGGGGGACAAAGACTGAAGCTTTCTTT
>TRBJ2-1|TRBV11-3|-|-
CASSLDGLREQFF
TGTGCCAGCAGCTTAGACGGACTTAGGGAGCAGTTCTTC
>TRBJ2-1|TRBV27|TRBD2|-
CASRPVQGLLTSVEQFF
TGTGCCAGCAGACCCGTACAGGGACTCCTGACTAGCGTGGAGCAGTTCTTC
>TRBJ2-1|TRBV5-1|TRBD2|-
CASSRGGTSGSDNEQFF
TGCGCCAGCAGCCGAGGGGGGACTAGCGGGTCCGACAATGAGCAGTTCTTC
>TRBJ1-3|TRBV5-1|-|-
CASGRDQVGNTIYF
TGCGCCAGCGGACGGGATCAGGTTGGAAACACCATATATTTT
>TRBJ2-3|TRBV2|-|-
CAATRDSDTQYF
TGTGCAGCAACCAGGGATTCAGATACGCAGTATTTT
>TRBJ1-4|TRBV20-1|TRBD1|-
CSARDRGKLFF
TGCAGTGCAAGGGACAGGGGGAAACTGTTTTTT
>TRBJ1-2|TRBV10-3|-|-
CAISEPLYYGYTF
TGTGCCATCAGTGAGCCTCTATACTATGGCTACACCTTC
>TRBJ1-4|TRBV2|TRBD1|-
CASRPRTGSVNEKLFF
TGTGCCAGCAGACCTCGGACAGGGAGTGTGAATGAAAAACTGTTTTTT
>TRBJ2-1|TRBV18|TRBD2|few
CASSLTSGGAYNEQFF
TGTGCCAGCTCACTGACTAGCGGGGGGGCTTACAATGAGCAGTTCTTC
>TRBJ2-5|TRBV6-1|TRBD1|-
CASSPGQGRETQYF
TGTGCCAGCAGTCCGGGACAGGGAAGAGAGACCCAGTACTTC
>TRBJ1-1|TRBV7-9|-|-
CSSSLTGLGAGTEAFF
TGTTCCAGCAGCTTAACAGGGCTGGGGGCTGGCACTGAAGCTTTCTTT
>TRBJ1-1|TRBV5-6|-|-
CASSLVAGPEAFF
TGTGCCAGCAGCTTGGTGGCGGGCCCCGAAGCTTTCTTT
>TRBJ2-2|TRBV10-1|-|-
CASSESRQAGTGELFF
TGCGCCAGCAGTGAGTCGCGGCAGGCGGGCACCGGGGAGCTGTTTTTT
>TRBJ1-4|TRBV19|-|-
CASRDNSVEKLFF
TGTGCCAGTAGGGACAATTCGGTTGAAAAACTGTTTTTT
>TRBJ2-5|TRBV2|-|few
CASRVSLLQETQYF
TGTGCCAGCCGTGTTAGCTTGTTGCAAGAGACCCAGTACTTC
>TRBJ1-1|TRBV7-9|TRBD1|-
CASSLGGTENTEAFF
TGTGCCAGCAGCTTAGGTGGGACAGAGAACACTGAAGCTTTCTTT
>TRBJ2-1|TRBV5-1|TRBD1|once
CASSLGQGLNEQFF
TGCGCCAGCAGCTTGGGACAGGGGCTTAATGAGCAGTTCTTC
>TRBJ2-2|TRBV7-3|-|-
CASSLLIGGGSTGELFF
TGTGCCAGCAGCTTACTGATAGGGGGGGGCTCCACCGGGGAGCTGTTTTTT
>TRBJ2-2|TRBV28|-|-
CASSGLNTGELFF
TGTGCCAGCAGCGGACTGAACACCGGGGAGCTGTTTTTT
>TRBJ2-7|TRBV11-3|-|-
CASSLADTYEQYF
TGTGCCAGCAGCTTGGCAGATACCTACGAGCAGTACTTC
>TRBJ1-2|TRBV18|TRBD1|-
CASSPSGQGGSGYTF
TGTGCCAGCTCACCATCGGGACAGGGGGGTTCTGGCTACACCTTC